This TCR beta chain was sequenced for a study of technical replicates of blood from a handful of donors (dated by TCRdb to about 2017). This clone was recorded only once. Its antigen is unknown. No base-level quality is on record; no much larger clone is a single base apart. Library creation used the immunoSEQ multiplex PCR assay. What TCRdb holds here is the immuneACCESS table cut down to in-frame rearrangements. Part of the clones is not present; checked against another copy, under half of the missing clones reflect an unresolved V gene, and the others are unexplained. Recorded for this sample are about 70,000 clones; around 86% of them occurred a single time. About 5% of the sample goes to the ten largest clones. This clonotype was sampled from a human donor in good health. Some clones in this sample may be carry-over from other donors' samples. Source material: PBMCs.

The sequenced DNA: TGTGCCAGCAGTGATTCCGGGAGGAGCACAGATACGCAGTATTTT. It specifies CASSDSGRSTDTQYF. The rearrangement combines TRBV2 with TRBJ2-3, with TRBD2 identical over 7 junction bases. V ends up 3 bases short and J 0 bases short, with an unmatched junction base count of 3. The CDR3 runs 15 amino acids, cysteine and phenylalanine included. Just CDR3 DNA is preserved here, 45 bases in frame from base 1. The germline V gene specifies SNHLY as CDR1 and FYNNEI as CDR2.